The 29 T cell receptor beta chains below come from one sample, sequenced in a study of TIL therapy for anti-PD-1-resistant metastatic lung cancer. The immunoSEQ assay was v3. Profiling relied on immunoSEQ multiplex PCR, and the TCRdb table lists in-frame clones only, not all of them. Here the sample spans about 15,000 clones, roughly 86% being singletons. Time point indicated: pre-treatment sample, taken before nivolumab and TIL therapy. Sequencing used blood, obtained at baseline. These receptors were collected from a person aged 25-85 years with non-small cell lung cancer.

Only a few counts were recorded for this clone. The rearrangement uses TRBV4-3 and TRBJ1-6; unclear D gene. Germline values: CDR1 LGHNA, CDR2 YSLEER. The germline V and J ends were trimmed by 5 bases and 8 bases, with 13 bases remaining between them. The CDR3 covers 14 residues. This CDR3 reads CASSVARGYSPLHF. The CDR3 DNA follows: TGCGCCAGCAGCGTGGCCCGGGGATATTCACCCCTCCACTTT.

V usage is TRBV21-1 and J usage is TRBJ1-5. TRBV21-1 is tagged as a pseudogene. The CDR3 totals 16 residues. In nucleotides, the CDR3 is TGTGCCAGCAGCAAATCTTTCGCGGATAGCAATCAGCCCCAGCATTTT. Protein sequence: CASSKSFADSNQPQHF.

The chain joins TRBV27 to TRBJ2-1, with 14 bases that match TRBD2. J gave up 1 base and V 10 bases, and 9 bases lay outside the gene matches. In germline, CDR1 is MNHEY, CDR2 SMNVEV (reference sequence). CDR3 length equals 17 residues. The CDR3: CATKTSGRARSYNEQFF. As DNA, the CDR3 is TGTGCCACCAAGACTAGCGGGAGGGCCCGGTCCTACAATGAGCAGTTCTTC.

This clone was seen once. The J gene is TRBJ1-5, the V gene TRBV7-2; D not resolved. Germline V lookup: CDR1 SGHTA, CDR2 FQGNSA. The CDR3 runs 13 residues. Trimming left V 3 bases short and J 3 bases short, with 6 bases between. CDR3 in DNA: TGTGCCAGCAGCTTCCGGAACAATCAGCCCCAGCATTTT. Protein product: CASSFRNNQPQHF.

The V call is TRBV2, the J call TRBJ2-2; D perhaps matches TRBD1 (6 bases). Deletions cut 5 bases from V and 0 bases from J, with 13 bases between. Germline V gene sequence: CDR1 SNHLY, CDR2 FYNNEI. The CDR3 totals 16 residues. The CDR3 sequence is CASSRAGVTNTGELFF. The CDR3 DNA follows: TGTGCCAGCAGTAGGGCAGGGGTCACGAACACCGGGGAGCTGTTTTTT.

This sequence joins TRBV21-1 and TRBJ2-4; no check of the table's D call, TRBD2, against the DNA was made. TRBV21-1 is a pseudogene. The CDR3 runs 16 residues. Written as DNA, the CDR3 is TGTGCCAGCAGCAGGTACTCTAGGTGGAGCAAAAACATTCAGTACTTC. Its protein is CASSRYSRWSKNIQYF.

The chain couples TRBV7-9 to TRBJ2-1; 7 bases line up with TRBD2. The CDR3 has 15 amino acids. V shed 4 bases, J shed 7 bases, and the junction held 10 bases outside the gene matches. Per the germline V gene, CDR1 is SEHNR and CDR2 is FQNEAQ (reference sequence). The CDR3 here is CASSYTAGAGNEQFF. CDR3 bases: TGTGCCAGCAGCTACACTGCGGGAGCAGGGAATGAGCAGTTCTTC.

V is TRBV30 and J is TRBJ2-3, with 10 bases identical to TRBD2. CDR1 is GTSNPN and CDR2 is SVGIG in the germline V gene (reference sequence). This CDR3 region has 15 residues. V dropped 4 bases and J dropped 5; count of bases not matched to a gene: 9. CDR3 nucleotides: TGTGCCTGGATCCCGGGACTAGCGACGGGAGATACGCAGTATTTT. Amino acid sequence: CAWIPGLATGDTQYF.

V and J are TRBV28 and TRBJ1-5; TRBD1 agrees at 8 bases. The CDR3 extends over 14 amino acids. The junction had 7 bases not matched to a gene; V was cut back by 11 bases and J by 1 base. Germline-derived CDR1 and CDR2 are MDHEN and SYDVKM. For the CDR3, the DNA is TGTGCCCCTAGGACAGGGATCAGCAATCAGCCCCAGCATTTT. It is translated as CAPRTGISNQPQHF.

The V gene is TRBV6-6, the J gene TRBJ1-5, with D perhaps matching TRBD1 (6 bases). CDR3 length: 14 amino acids. Trimming cost V 6 bases and J 6 bases, with 15 bases left between them. Germline CDR1 reads MNHNY; CDR2 reads SVGAGI (reference sequence). The CDR3 is CASRLTGTGQPQHF. The DNA for the CDR3 is TGTGCCAGCAGACTCACAGGGACGGGTCAGCCCCAGCATTTT.

This clone was found a few times. The CDR3 DNA reads TGTGCCAGCTCACCATCGAGGGCTAGACAGGCCCTAAACGAGCAGTACTTC. Translation gives CASSPSRARQALNEQYF. V usage is TRBV18 and J usage is TRBJ2-7; D might be TRBD1 (6 bases). CDR1 is KGHSH and CDR2 is LQKENI in the germline V gene. The CDR3 length is 17 residues. Trimming stripped 2 bases from V and 5 bases from J, with 22 bases between.

V gene TRBV18 combines with J gene TRBJ2-3, with D possibly being TRBD1 (6 bases). Trimming took off 6 bases at V and 8 bases at J, with 9 bases between the two ends. The germline CDR1 and CDR2 sequences are KGHSH and LQKENI. CDR3 size: 11 residues. The CDR3 bases are TGTGCCAGCTCGGGGGCAGGTACGCAGTATTTT. This gives the protein CASSGAGTQYF.

The chain couples TRBV9 to TRBJ1-2; maybe TRBD1 (5 bases). The CDR3 length is 13 residues. Trimming stripped 0 bases from V and 10 bases from J, with 13 bases between. CDR1 and CDR2 from the germline V gene are SGDLS and YYNGEE. The CDR3 bases are TGTGCCAGCAGCGTAGCCGTCAGGGACCCCTACACCTTC. It yields the protein CASSVAVRDPYTF. Full variable domain (remainder filled in from reference TRBV9 and TRBJ1-2): DSGVTQTPKHLITATGQRVTLRCSPRSGDLSVYWYQQSLDQGLQFLIQYYNGEERAKGNILERFSAQQFPDLHSELNLSSLELGDSALYFCASSVAVRDPYTFGSGTRLTVV.

V and J are TRBV19 and TRBJ2-1; D unclear. The CDR3 has 14 residues. With 6 bases removed from V and 2 bases from J, the gap between germline ends came to 11 bases. In germline, CDR1 is LNHDA, CDR2 SQIVND (reference sequence). CDR3 region: CASSPPAAYNEQFF. CDR3 DNA: TGTGCCAGTAGCCCCCCGGCCGCCTACAATGAGCAGTTCTTC.

The chain is built from TRBV15 and TRBJ2-3; no firm D call. The length of the CDR3 is 16 residues. Deletions cut 0 bases from V and 1 base from J, with 11 bases between. The germline V gene has CDR1 LNHNV and CDR2 YYDKDF (reference sequence). CDR3 nucleotide sequence: TGTGCCACCAGCAGAGATTACACGGTTGGCACAGATACGCAGTATTTT. Amino acid sequence: CATSRDYTVGTDTQYF.

V is TRBV5-1 and J is TRBJ1-5; tentatively, D is TRBD1 (5 bases). The CDR3 length is 14 residues. Trimming stripped 0 bases from V and 3 bases from J, with 7 bases between. Germline V gene data show CDR1 as SGHRS and CDR2 as YFSETQ. Here the CDR3 reads CASSLEGLNQPQHF. The CDR3 DNA reads TGCGCCAGCAGCTTGGAGGGGCTCAATCAGCCCCAGCATTTT.

This clone was counted a single time. J is TRBJ1-3 and V is TRBV18, with 10 bases aligning to TRBD1. The CDR3 is 17 residues long. The V gene's germline CDR1 is KGHSH and CDR2 LQKENI. V lost 3 bases, J lost 0 bases, and 5 bases stayed unmatched. The CDR3 sequence: CASSPNGQGGSGNTIYF. In DNA form, the CDR3 reads TGTGCCAGCTCACCGAACGGACAGGGGGGCTCTGGAAACACCATATATTTT.

The chain has TRBV7-2 and TRBJ2-7; perhaps TRBD2 as D (5 bases). V was cut by 7 bases and J by 7 bases, with 14 bases left in between. The CDR3 extends over 12 amino acids. Germline V gives CDR1 SGHTA, CDR2 FQGNSA. This CDR3 is CASNVRRGEQYF. The CDR3 DNA sequence: TGTGCCAGCAACGTTCGCCGCGGGGAGCAGTACTTC.

The table lists this clone with a few counts. The chain recombines TRBV5-4 with TRBJ2-1; D remains unclear. V shed 1 base and J shed 8 bases, with 7 bases lying between them. The length of the CDR3 is 12 residues. Germline V gives CDR1 SGHNT, CDR2 YYREEE (reference sequence). CDR3 coding DNA: TGTGCCAGCAGCTTGCAGGACGATGAGCAGTTCTTC. It yields the protein CASSLQDDEQFF.

This clone appeared once. This chain links TRBV5-6 with TRBJ2-5; D unclear. Trimming left V 2 bases short and J 7 bases short, with 9 bases between. CDR1 SGHDT and CDR2 YYEEEE come from the germline V gene. This CDR3 is 12 amino acids long. Here the CDR3 reads CASSFSLATQYF. In nucleotides, the CDR3 is TGTGCCAGCAGCTTCAGCTTGGCGACCCAGTACTTC.

The gene calls are TRBV9 and TRBJ1-5, with 10 bases matching TRBD1. Germline V lookup: CDR1 SGDLS, CDR2 YYNGEE. The CDR3 spans 20 residues. J was trimmed by 2 bases and V by 3 bases; bases with no gene match: 17. CDR3: CASSEFRQGASKACNQPQHF. DNA for the CDR3: TGTGCCAGCAGCGAATTTCGACAGGGGGCTTCGAAGGCATGCAATCAGCCCCAGCATTTT. Based on the CDR3 plus reference TRBV9 and TRBJ1-5, the full variable domain is DSGVTQTPKHLITATGQRVTLRCSPRSGDLSVYWYQQSLDQGLQFLIQYYNGEERAKGNILERFSAQQFPDLHSELNLSSLELGDSALYFCASSEFRQGASKACNQPQHFGDGTRLSIL.

The J gene is TRBJ1-1, the V gene TRBV5-6, with D hard to call. The V end lost 4 bases, the J end lost 0 bases, and 13 bases lay between the germline ends. Germline V lookup: CDR1 SGHDT, CDR2 YYEEEE. The CDR3 runs 15 residues. The CDR3 spells CASSRLGRMNTEAFF. The CDR3, as DNA: TGTGCCAGCAGCCGGCTCGGACGGATGAACACTGAAGCTTTCTTT. The full variable domain, rest sourced from reference TRBV5-6 and TRBJ1-1, is DAGVTQSPTHLIKTRGQQVTLRCSPKSGHDTVSWYQQALGQGPQFIFQYYEEEERQRGNFPDRFSGHQFPNYSSELNVNALLLGDSALYLCASSRLGRMNTEAFFGQGTRLTVV.

This clone was seen just once. This chain links TRBV6-1 with TRBJ2-1; D gene ambiguous. The V end lost 2 bases, the J end lost 10 bases, and 15 bases lay between the germline ends. Germline values: CDR1 MNHNS, CDR2 SASEGT. CDR3 length: 14 residues. The CDR3 region has the DNA TGTGCCAGCAGTGAACTAGGCTCCGGCAGCGAGCAGTTCTTC. Amino acid sequence: CASSELGSGSEQFF.

V usage is TRBV18 and J usage is TRBJ2-3; 8 bases map to TRBD2. This CDR3 is 17 amino acids long. Germline CDR1 KGHSH, CDR2 LQKENI. V shed 0 bases, J shed 5 bases, and the junction held 10 bases outside the gene matches. As DNA, the CDR3 is TGTGCCAGCTCACCACCTCGGGGGGGACCGAAAGGAGATACGCAGTATTTT. It is translated as CASSPPRGGPKGDTQYF.

The chain has TRBV5-8 and TRBJ2-1; 8 bases are a match to TRBD2. Germline CDR1 SGHTS, CDR2 YDEGEE. The CDR3 covers 15 residues. V lost 3 bases and J lost 4; bases outside the gene matches: 6. In DNA form, the CDR3 reads TGTGCCAGCAGCTATGGGACTAGGACATACAATGAGCAGTTCTTC. Translated: CASSYGTRTYNEQFF.

The V call is TRBV19, the J call TRBJ2-5; TRBD2 matches at 11 bases. Per the germline V gene, CDR1 is LNHDA and CDR2 is SQIVND (reference sequence). The CDR3 spans 15 residues. The trim removed 6 bases at V and 3 bases at J, leaving 6 bases unmatched. The CDR3 is CASRSSGGLEETQYF. In nucleotides, the CDR3 is TGTGCCAGTAGATCTAGCGGGGGGCTTGAAGAGACCCAGTACTTC.

The chain couples TRBV5-6 to TRBJ1-2; D unresolved. CDR1 is SGHDT, CDR2 YYEEEE, per germline. V was cut by 5 bases and J by 5 bases, with 13 bases left in between. This CDR3 is 13 amino acids long. The CDR3 spells CASSSDLGYGYTF. The CDR3 nucleotides read TGTGCCAGCAGTTCCGACCTGGGGTATGGCTACACCTTC.

The V call is TRBV6-1, the J call TRBJ1-2, with D possibly being TRBD1 (5 bases). CDR3 size: 15 residues. Trimming removed 6 bases at V and 4 bases at J, with 18 bases between. Germline values: CDR1 MNHNS, CDR2 SASEGT. The CDR3 region has the DNA TGTGCCAGCAGCCCGGCCTCGCAGGGTGTCTATGGCTACACCTTC. Amino acids: CASSPASQGVYGYTF.

The chain joins TRBV28 to TRBJ1-3, with 8 bases fitting TRBD1. The CDR3 spans 14 residues. CDR1 is MDHEN and CDR2 is SYDVKM in the germline V gene. J was trimmed by 7 bases and V by 5 bases; bases with no gene match: 7. The CDR3 nucleotides are TGTGCCAGCAGTAGAATAGACAGGGGTAACACCATATATTTT. This encodes CASSRIDRGNTIYF.